The clone carrying this T cell receptor (beta chain) came up a few times. Its antigen is not known. TCRdb's copy holds only in-frame clones and misses some; the assay was immunoSEQ multiplex PCR. The sample has some 120,000 clones, around 94% seen once. The record originates from a study of human thymus T cells. Findings of the study overall: Thymic and blood repertoires showed apparently biased V and J gene usage. Related research examined unrelated individuals and reported that their thymic repertoires overlapped highly.

Thymus tissue was removed during corrective cardiac surgery. Corrective surgery for congenital heart defects was being performed on the healthy Finnish infants who were the donors. The length of the CDR3 is 12 residues. Germline V gives CDR1 SEHNR, CDR2 FQNEAQ (reference sequence). With 5 bases removed from V and 4 bases from J, the gap between germline ends came to 6 bases. The sequence was collected from a boy under three years old with a congenital heart defect but otherwise immunologically healthy. Sequenced material: thymus tissue. The chain has TRBV7-9 and TRBJ2-1; D might be TRBD2 (5 bases). The CDR3 loop is CASSRGYNEQFF. The CDR3 DNA reads TGTGCCAGCAGCCGGGGATACAATGAGCAGTTCTTC. Based on the CDR3 plus reference TRBV7-9 and TRBJ2-1, the full variable domain is DTGVSQNPRHKITKRGQNVTFRCDPISEHNRLYWYRQTLGQGPEFLTYFQNEAQLEKSRLLSDRFSAERPKGSFSTLEIQRTEQGDSAMYLCASSRGYNEQFFGPGTRLTVL.